The 24 T cell receptor beta chains listed next were all sequenced from one sample in a study of shared T cell receptors in the human thymus (dated by TCRdb to the early 2020s). Library preparation employed the immunoSEQ multiplex PCR assay. TCRdb provides this immuneACCESS table in a form limited to in-frame rearrangements. Some clones are lacking; in checked studies, under half of them reflect an unresolved V gene, and why the rest are absent is not known. Recorded for this sample are hundreds of thousands of clones; 80% to 90% of them occurred a single time. The ten most abundant clones make up more than 0.008% of the sample. These data are also associated with another study on human thymus T cells.

Sequencing was performed on thymocytes. The receptors originated from a girl less than two years old with a congenital heart defect. Donor details come from another sample of the same person, matched by shared clones.

This chain uses TRBV13 with TRBJ1-2; 9 nucleotides line up with TRBD1. The CDR3 sequence is 16 residues long. The J segment lost 1 base and the V segment lost 8 bases, leaving 11 bases of the junction unmatched. Looked up from germline, CDR1 is PRHDT and CDR2 is FYEKMQ (reference sequence). The DNA for the CDR3 is TGTGCCAGCTCATCCCGGACAGGGGATAATAACTATGGCTACACCTTC. Translating gives CASSSRTGDNNYGYTF.

This chain uses TRBV6-5 with TRBJ1-1; 9 bases are a match to TRBD1. Per germline, CDR1 MNHEY and CDR2 SVGAGI. The CDR3 has 15 amino acids. J lost 4 bases, V lost 4 bases, and 7 bases had no gene match. The CDR3 coding sequence is TGTGCCAGCAGTTCTCAGGACAGGGGATGCACTGAAGCTTTCTTT. The encoded protein is CASSSQDRGCTEAFF.

The V call is TRBV6-6, the J call TRBJ1-2, with D uncertain. The germline CDR1 and CDR2 sequences are MNHNY and SVGAGI (reference sequence). The V end lost 2 bases, the J end lost 4 bases, and 8 bases lay between the germline ends. The CDR3 runs to 13 residues. The CDR3 loop reads CASSYRGGYGYTF. CDR3 sequence (DNA): TGTGCCAGCAGTTACCGGGGAGGCTATGGCTACACCTTC.

The chain combines TRBV14 with TRBJ1-1; 7 nucleotides match TRBD1. Germline CDR1 is SGHDN and CDR2 is FVKESK. The V and J ends lost 6 bases and 4 bases, in that order; junction bases with no gene match: 8. The CDR3 totals 14 residues. The DNA of the CDR3 is TGTGCCAGCAGTAAGCATCACAGGGGCACTGAAGCTTTCTTT. Its translation is CASSKHHRGTEAFF.

J is TRBJ2-2 and V is TRBV5-1; 8 bases match TRBD2. Unmatched junction bases numbered 3, after V lost 4 bases and J lost 1 base. The germline CDR1 and CDR2 sequences are SGHRS and YFSETQ. The CDR3 contains 15 residues. The CDR3 loop is CASSPGGVNTGELFF. The CDR3 coding sequence is TGCGCCAGCAGCCCGGGAGGGGTGAACACCGGGGAGCTGTTTTTT.

This clone was observed a handful of times. The chain carries TRBV6-1 and TRBJ1-5; perhaps TRBD1 as D (6 bases). Germline V gives CDR1 MNHNS, CDR2 SASEGT. The CDR3 loop spans 14 amino acids. V dropped 5 bases and J dropped 6 bases, with 14 bases sitting between them. The CDR3 loop reads CASSHTGRRQPQHF. CDR3 DNA: TGTGCCAGCAGTCATACAGGGCGGCGTCAGCCCCAGCATTTT.

This rearrangement joins TRBV6-1 to TRBJ1-1, with D unclear. The CDR3 is 13 residues long. Per germline, CDR1 MNHNS and CDR2 SASEGT. V was cut by 6 bases and J by 1 base, with 9 bases left in between. The CDR3 reads CASRAGRNTEAFF. The CDR3 coding sequence is TGTGCCAGCAGGGCGGGTAGGAACACTGAAGCTTTCTTT.

The chain has TRBV5-1 and TRBJ2-2; the D gene is possibly TRBD1 (6 bases). V was pared by 7 bases and J by 1 base, with 11 bases between. There are 14 residues in the CDR3. Germline assignment: CDR1 SGHRS and CDR2 YFSETQ. CDR3 nucleotides: TGCGCCAGCGGGTCGGGACAGAACACCGGGGAGCTGTTTTTT. Protein sequence: CASGSGQNTGELFF.

About this clone itself: Mismatch with germline at one junction end may stem from a read error. This rearrangement joins TRBV7-3 to TRBJ1-2; D gene uncertain. This CDR3 contains 11 residues. Per germline, CDR1 SGHTA and CDR2 FQGTGA. The CDR3 DNA sequence: TGTGCCAGCAGCTTAGAAACACGGAGACGCTTC. Translated: CASSLETRRRF.

This clone was counted once. J is TRBJ2-1 and V is TRBV2; 8 bases are a match to TRBD1. Losses at the gene ends were 5 bases for V and 8 bases for J; bases not matched to a gene: 11. Germline V gene lookup returns CDR1 SNHLY and CDR2 FYNNEI. The CDR3 spans 15 residues. The CDR3 loop is CASSFGTGGSDEQFF. The CDR3 region has the DNA TGTGCCAGCAGTTTTGGGACAGGCGGATCAGATGAGCAGTTCTTC.

CDR3 in amino acids: CASSLGTGGAGELFF. Written as DNA, the CDR3 is TGTGCCAGCAGTTTAGGGACAGGGGGAGCCGGGGAGCTGTTTTTT. The chain has TRBV28 and TRBJ2-2; TRBD1 aligns across 11 bases. With V trimmed by 2 bases and J by 6 bases, 2 bases remained unmatched. Germline CDR1 MDHEN, CDR2 SYDVKM. CDR3 length: 15 residues.

The J gene is TRBJ2-5, the V gene TRBV5-4; perhaps TRBD2 as D (5 bases). Per germline, CDR1 SGHNT and CDR2 YYREEE (reference sequence). The germline V and J ends were trimmed by 3 bases and 5 bases, with 11 bases remaining between them. The CDR3 is 13 residues long. The CDR3, as DNA: TGTGCCAGCAGCTACGGGATCAGGGAGACCCAGTACTTC. Amino acids: CASSYGIRETQYF.

The CDR3 sequence is CASSQTGGDTDTQYF. For the CDR3, the DNA is TGTGCCAGCAGCCAGACAGGGGGGGACACAGATACGCAGTATTTT. V usage is TRBV7-6 and J usage is TRBJ2-3; TRBD1 agrees at 9 bases. J lost 2 bases, V lost 5 bases, and 5 bases had no gene match. This CDR3 region has 15 residues. Germline assignment: CDR1 SGHVS and CDR2 FNYEAQ.

The table lists this clone with a few counts. The chain links TRBV7-2 to TRBJ2-7, with 7 bases matching TRBD2. Trimming removed 0 bases from V and 2 bases from J; junction bases left unmatched: 4. The germline V gene encodes CDR1 SGHTA and CDR2 FQGNSA. There are 15 residues in the CDR3. The CDR3 sequence is CASSLAQTSPYEQYF. CDR3 bases: TGTGCCAGCAGCTTAGCCCAGACTAGCCCCTACGAGCAGTACTTC.

The gene calls are TRBV18 and TRBJ1-5; 12 bases fit TRBD1. The V gene's germline CDR1 is KGHSH and CDR2 LQKENI. The CDR3 contains 16 residues. Trimming removed 5 bases from V and 2 bases from J; junction bases left unmatched: 4. CDR3 in DNA: TGTGCCAGCTCATATGGGACAGGGGGCCGCAATCAGCCCCAGCATTTT. This sequence encodes CASSYGTGGRNQPQHF.

The chain carries TRBV5-1 and TRBJ2-5; 10 bases map to TRBD1. CDR1 SGHRS and CDR2 YFSETQ come from the germline V gene. V dropped 0 bases and J dropped 6; count of bases not matched to a gene: 8. The CDR3 runs to 16 residues. CDR3 DNA sequence: TGCGCCAGCAGCTTGGATAGACAGGGGGCGCGTAAGACCCAGTACTTC. Protein sequence: CASSLDRQGARKTQYF.

The chain couples TRBV29-1 to TRBJ2-7; TRBD2 aligns across 8 bases. Germline-derived CDR1 and CDR2 are SQVTM and ANQGSEA. The CDR3 length is 15 residues. Trimming removed 6 bases from V and 0 bases from J; junction bases left unmatched: 10. The CDR3 protein is CSVVGGGGSSYEQYF. CDR3 sequence (DNA): TGCAGCGTAGTCGGAGGCGGGGGGAGCTCCTACGAGCAGTACTTC.

This CDR3 reads CATNTPSGGVFEQYF. The CDR3 DNA sequence: TGTGCCACCAACACGCCCAGCGGGGGTGTTTTCGAGCAGTACTTC. The chain combines TRBV6-6 with TRBJ2-5; 8 nucleotides match TRBD2. Near its end, the DNA agrees better with TRBJ2-7, so the J call may be wrong. The CDR3 length is 15 residues. Germline V lookup: CDR1 MNHNY, CDR2 SVGAGI (reference sequence).

The DNA of the CDR3 is TGTGCCAGCAGTTGCAGGGGAGCTAATTCACCCCTCCACTTT. Translated, it gives CASSCRGANSPLHF. The rearrangement uses TRBV28 and TRBJ1-6, with D possibly matching TRBD1 (6 bases). Deletions cut 4 bases from V and 6 bases from J, with 10 bases between. Germline assignment: CDR1 MDHEN and CDR2 SYDVKM. This CDR3 is 14 amino acids long.

This clone was seen a few times. The gene calls are TRBV4-3 and TRBJ1-4; no clear D gene. The CDR3 spans 17 residues. Germline loops: CDR1 LGHNA, CDR2 YSLEER. V dropped 1 base and J dropped 1 base, with 13 bases sitting between them. DNA for the CDR3: TGCGCCAGCAGCCAAGCCGGTGCGGAGCGAACTAATGAAAAACTGTTTTTT. This translates into CASSQAGAERTNEKLFF.

The chain links TRBV7-2 to TRBJ1-5; D not certain. The CDR3 totals 13 residues. V lost 0 bases, J lost 6 bases, and 6 bases lay in between. From germline, CDR1 is SGHTA and CDR2 FQGNSA. The CDR3 nucleotides are TGTGCCAGCAGCTTAGCCTCCCCTCAGCCCCAGCATTTT. It translates to CASSLASPQPQHF.

The chain couples TRBV5-6 to TRBJ1-2, with D perhaps TRBD1 (6 bases). Germline CDR1 and CDR2: SGHDT and YYEEEE. The CDR3 extends over 15 amino acids. V was trimmed by 1 base and J by 5 bases, leaving 15 bases between them. In nucleotides, the CDR3 is TGTGCCAGCAGCTTGTGGCAGGGCGACAGGTATGGCTACACCTTC. As protein: CASSLWQGDRYGYTF.

This chain joins TRBV27 and TRBJ2-7; D call uncertain. The V end lost 6 bases, the J end lost 12 bases, and 6 bases lay between the germline ends. The length of the CDR3 is 8 residues. Germline values: CDR1 MNHEY, CDR2 SMNVEV (reference sequence). The CDR3 DNA reads as TGTGCCAGCAGGTCATGGTACTTC. It translates to CASRSWYF.

A note on this clone: Other DNA sequences in the sample encode the same CDR3. CDR3 in amino acids: CASSSGDYGYTF. The CDR3 nucleotides read TGTGCCAGCAGTTCGGGAGACTATGGCTACACCTTC. The J gene is TRBJ1-2, the V gene TRBV28, with D unclear. The V gene's germline CDR1 is MDHEN and CDR2 SYDVKM. Trimming removed 4 bases from V and 3 bases from J, with 6 bases in between. The CDR3 is made up of 12 amino acids.